This TCR beta chain was sequenced during a study of response to subunit inactivated influenza vaccine. Germline lookup yields CDR1 SSHAT and CDR2 FNYEAQ (reference sequence). V was shortened by 1 base and J by 6 bases, with 10 bases between the two germline ends. CDR3 size: 14 residues. Each CDR3 protein is one row after TCRdb ran MiXCR on the RT-PCR reads. The sample lists about 570,000 distinct CDR3 sequences, approximately 10% seen once, with around 10% in the top ten. These data also featured in a second study, about T cells expressing NK-cell markers. That study adds: UMIs were included in TCR beta cDNA generated by 5'RACE template switching.

This rearrangement joins TRBV7-7 to TRBJ2-1, with D hard to call. The sequence came from a middle-aged man who received an inactivated influenza vaccine. The sample consisted of PBMCs from blood, taken on the day of vaccination. CDR3 sequence reads: CASSLGTKTNEQFF. CDR3 coding DNA: TGTGCCAGCAGCTTAGGGACCAAAACCAATGAGCAGTTCTTC.